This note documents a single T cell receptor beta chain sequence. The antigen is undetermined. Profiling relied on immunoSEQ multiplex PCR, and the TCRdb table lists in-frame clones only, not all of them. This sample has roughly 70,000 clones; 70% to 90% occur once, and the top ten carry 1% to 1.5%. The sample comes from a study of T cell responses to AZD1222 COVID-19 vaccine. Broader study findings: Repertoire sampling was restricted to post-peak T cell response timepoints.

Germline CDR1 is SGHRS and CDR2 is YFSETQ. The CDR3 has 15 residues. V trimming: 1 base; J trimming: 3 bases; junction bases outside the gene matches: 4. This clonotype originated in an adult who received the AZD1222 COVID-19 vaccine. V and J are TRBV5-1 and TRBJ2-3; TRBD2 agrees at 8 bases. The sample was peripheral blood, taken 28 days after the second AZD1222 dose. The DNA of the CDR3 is TGCGCCAGCAGCTTGACTAGCGGAGCTACAGATACGCAGTATTTT. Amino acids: CASSLTSGATDTQYF. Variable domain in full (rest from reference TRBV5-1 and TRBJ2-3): KAGVTQTPRYLIKTRGQQVTLSCSPISGHRSVSWYQQTPGQGLQFLFEYFSETQRNKGNFPGRFSGRQFSNSRSEMNVSTLELGDSALYLCASSLTSGATDTQYFGPGTRLTVL.